This record covers a single T cell receptor (beta chain). The antigen is not known. This record comes from a study of Ad26.COV2.S vaccination and SARS-CoV-2 variants. Study-level results: Vaccinated individuals (as opposed to placebo recipients) had higher spike-specific TCR breadth. Vaccine and placebo groups showed comparable non-spike TCR breadth. Post-vaccination breadth of spike-specific CD8+ and CD4+ T cell responses was reportedly substantial. The TCR-based breadth and depth measures might underestimate overall T cell responses.

This sample's treatment: around 19 received Ad26.COV2.S at low or high dose, single or two shots; about 5 received placebo; per-sample allocation not given. Sampling occurred on day 63 after the first vaccine or placebo injection. Profiled with immunoSEQ multiplex PCR; TCRdb holds only in-frame clones, not every one. Of hundreds of thousands of clones in the sample, 75% to 95% are singletons; the top ten hold more than 9%. Germline lookup yields CDR1 SGHNT and CDR2 YYREEE (reference sequence). With V trimmed by 4 bases and J by 1 base, 6 bases remained unmatched. This CDR3 is 17 amino acids long. This chain joins TRBV5-4 and TRBJ2-2; 11 bases match TRBD2. The receptor comes from a person between 18 and 60 years old who received the Ad26.COV2.S COVID-19 vaccine or a placebo. The sample here was peripheral blood, taken in a trial of Ad26.COV2.S vaccine versus placebo. CDR3: CASSKGTSGENTGELFF. The CDR3 region has the DNA TGTGCCAGCAGCAAAGGGACTAGCGGAGAGAACACCGGGGAGCTGTTTTTT.